This is a list of T cell receptor beta chains from one sample in a study of blood T cells in healthy people across ages. TCRdb used MiXCR to reprocess the 5' RACE reads, holding one entry per CDR3 protein. Found here are approximately 700,000 distinct CDR3 sequences, roughly 32% of them singletons; the top ten hold 15%. The sequencing sample was made of blood. All receptors derive from a woman aged 80 or over in good health. Both conserved end residues are part of each CDR3. The order of the fields is J gene, V gene, CDR3 protein.

>TRBJ2-7|TRBV5-1
CASSLGQGAWDEQYF
>TRBJ1-5|TRBV20-1
CSARSAGRGNQPQHF
>TRBJ1-6|TRBV10-3
CAIGETGGNSPLHF
>TRBJ2-4|TRBV5-6
CASSPWGGNIQYF
>TRBJ2-5|TRBV9
CASSVDARGPFGETQYF
>TRBJ2-5|TRBV18
CASSPQEETQYF
>TRBJ1-1|TRBV7-2
CASSSGWVGSTEAFF
>TRBJ1-2|TRBV6-1
CASSEAGGYGYTF
>TRBJ2-1|TRBV7-2
CASSLVQQETQFF
>TRBJ2-2|TRBV24-1
CATSAADKGWSGELFF
>TRBJ2-3|TRBV5-1
CASSTRDTDTQYF
>TRBJ1-1|TRBV7-9
CASSLAFALGGNTEAFF
>TRBJ1-2|TRBV7-8
CASSRSEDRLANYGYTF
>TRBJ1-6|TRBV6-4
CASSATENSPLHF
>TRBJ2-3|TRBV4-1
CASSQEGQGTDTQYF
>TRBJ2-6|TRBV19
CASSIRMGQAISGANVLTF
>TRBJ2-1|TRBV5-1
CASSLPSNEQFF
>TRBJ1-5|TRBV28
CASHSNQPQHF
>TRBJ2-1|TRBV5-1
CASSLEMGYNEQFF
>TRBJ1-2|TRBV7-2
CASSYRTDSNYGYTF
>TRBJ2-6|TRBV5-1
CASSSQGGASGANVLTF
>TRBJ2-3|TRBV3-1
CASSLRGGRQDTQYF
>TRBJ2-2|TRBV24-1
CATGDTGGPDTGELFF
>TRBJ2-2|TRBV20-1
CSASVSDEGELFF